The next 14 T cell receptor beta chains were all read from a single sample in a study of metastatic and nonmetastatic thyroid tumors. TCRdb recomputed clones from the PCR reads via MiXCR. The sample consists of fewer than 20,000 clones, around 3.8% of them appearing once. No patient had received any treatment before thyroid surgery. Sequencing was carried out using tumor tissue. These receptors all come from a female donor with papillary thyroid cancer or a benign thyroid nodule (not recorded which). Some clones in this sample may be carry-over from other donors' samples.

This clone occurred a few times. V gene TRBV11-3 combines with J gene TRBJ2-7; 8 nucleotides agree with TRBD2. V lost 8 bases to trimming and J lost 5 bases; unmatched junction nucleotides: 8. CDR1 and CDR2 from the germline V gene are SGHNT and YENEEA. The CDR3 totals 13 residues. CDR3 region: CASREGGLDEQYF. DNA of the CDR3: TGTGCCAGCCGGGAGGGGGGTCTCGACGAGCAGTACTTC. The complete variable domain, with remaining parts taken from reference TRBV11-3 and TRBJ2-7, reads EAGVVQSPRYKIIEKKQPVAFWCNPISGHNTLYWYLQNLGQGPELLIRYENEEAVDDSQLPKDRFSAERLKGVDSTLKIQPAELGDSAVYLCASREGGLDEQYFGPGTRLTVT.

The chain employs TRBV20-1 and TRBJ1-5; no definite D call. Germline lookup yields CDR1 DFQATT and CDR2 SNEGSKA (reference sequence). The CDR3 extends over 16 amino acids. V was pared by 0 bases and J by 2 bases, with 14 bases between. CDR3 sequence (DNA): TGCAGTGCTAGAGATCCCTCCCCTCTGGGCAATCAGCCCCAGCATTTT. This translates into CSARDPSPLGNQPQHF.

This chain connects TRBV28 to TRBJ1-6; 8 positions match TRBD1. J gave up 9 bases and V 2 bases, and 3 bases lay outside the gene matches. The V gene's germline CDR1 is MDHEN and CDR2 SYDVKM. This CDR3 is 14 amino acids long. CDR3 sequence: CASSLGTGGSPLHF. The DNA for the CDR3 is TGTGCCAGCAGTTTAGGGACAGGTGGTTCACCCCTCCACTTT. The entire variable domain, with the rest obtained from reference TRBV28 and TRBJ1-6, is as follows: DVKVTQSSRYLVKRTGEKVFLECVQDMDHENMFWYRQDPGLGLRLIYFSYDVKMKEKGDIPEGYSVSREKKERFSLILESASTNQTSMYLCASSLGTGGSPLHFGNGTRLTVT.

This clone showed up just a few times. The chain links TRBV6-4 to TRBJ2-1; 8 bases match TRBD2. Germline CDR1 and CDR2: MRHNA and SNTAGT. The ends lost 6 bases at V and 5 bases at J; junction bases unmatched: 9. This CDR3 has 15 amino acids. The CDR3: CASSLTSGTDNEQFF. CDR3 in DNA: TGTGCCAGCAGCCTCACTAGCGGAACCGACAATGAGCAGTTCTTC.

Relative to its sample, this clone is hyperexpanded. The gene calls are TRBV12-5 and TRBJ2-1; 8 positions agree with TRBD1. V dropped 2 bases and J dropped 5; count of bases not matched to a gene: 5. Germline values: CDR1 LGHNT, CDR2 FRNRAP. The CDR3 totals 15 residues. DNA of the CDR3: TGTGCTAGTGGTTTGAGGCAGGGGGCGGACAATGAGCAGTTCTTC. Amino acid sequence: CASGLRQGADNEQFF.

This rearrangement joins TRBV6-2 or TRBV6-3 to TRBJ1-5, with D maybe TRBD1 (6 bases). Trimming pared 2 bases from V and 7 bases from J, leaving 12 bases between. Germline V gene lookup returns CDR1 MNHEY and CDR2 SVGEGT. There are 14 residues in the CDR3. The chain's CDR3 is CASSYTPTGQPQHF. Here the CDR3 DNA reads TGTGCCAGCAGTTACACCCCGACAGGCCAGCCCCAGCATTTT.

This clone was seen a handful of times. Written as DNA, the CDR3 is TGTGCCAGCAGTTATACACGGAGGGGACTAGCGGGAGCCCCCTACGAGCAGTACTTC. Translation gives CASSYTRRGLAGAPYEQYF. The V and J genes are TRBV12-3 or TRBV12-4 and TRBJ2-7, with 14 bases matching TRBD2. There are 19 residues in the CDR3. With 4 bases clipped from V and 2 bases from J, the junction kept 13 bases outside the gene matches.

This clone occurred a few times. This may stem from a read error, because a much larger clone lies one nucleotide away. This CDR3 is also generated by other DNA sequences in the sample. The rearrangement joins TRBV7-9 to TRBJ1-1, with 8 bases matching TRBD1. Germline CDR1 and CDR2: SEHNR and FQNEAQ (reference sequence). The CDR3 has 15 amino acids. The J segment lost 4 bases and the V segment lost 3 bases, leaving 7 bases of the junction unmatched. The CDR3: CASSLGPDRGTEAFF. The CDR3 nucleotides read TGTGCCAGCAGCTTGGGTCCCGACAGGGGCACTGAAGCTTTCTTT.

By proportion, this clone is medium-sized. This sequence joins TRBV2 and TRBJ1-1; weak D call: TRBD1 (5 bases). This CDR3 spans 13 amino acids. Trimming removed 5 bases at V and 8 bases at J, with 15 bases between. Germline V gene lookup returns CDR1 SNHLY and CDR2 FYNNEI. This CDR3 reads CASSSTGEREAFF. The CDR3 DNA follows: TGTGCCAGCAGTTCAACGGGGGAACGGGAAGCTTTCTTT.

This clone was picked up a small number of times. One end of the junction fails to match germline, which may point to a read error. The rearrangement links TRBV20-1 to TRBJ1-2; D is ambiguous. The CDR3 sequence is 12 residues long. Germline V lookup: CDR1 DFQATT, CDR2 SNEGSKA (reference sequence). CDR3 amino acids: CGAVDIEYGYTF. The DNA of the CDR3 is TGCGGTGCTGTAGACATAGAGTATGGCTACACCTTC.

The gene calls are TRBV5-1 and TRBJ1-1; D not certain. The germline gives CDR1 SGHRS, CDR2 YFSETQ. V dropped 6 bases and J dropped 0 bases, with 12 bases sitting between them. There are 14 residues in the CDR3. CDR3 amino acids: CASTVLGVNTEAFF. DNA for the CDR3: TGCGCCAGCACTGTTCTGGGTGTGAACACTGAAGCTTTCTTT.

This clone was observed at least ten times. This sequence joins TRBV2 and TRBJ2-7; D assignment may be TRBD1 or TRBD2 (6 bases each). Germline V gene sequence: CDR1 SNHLY, CDR2 FYNNEI. Deletions cut 4 bases from V and 2 bases from J, with 15 bases between. This CDR3 is 15 amino acids long. CDR3 residues: CASSVRQEGAYEQYF. CDR3 bases: TGTGCCAGCAGTGTCAGACAGGAGGGTGCCTACGAGCAGTACTTC.

The chain is built from TRBV7-9 and TRBJ2-7; TRBD1 aligns across 8 bases. The V gene's germline CDR1 is SEHNR and CDR2 FQNEAQ (reference sequence). The ends lost 5 bases at V and 7 bases at J; junction bases unmatched: 13. CDR3 size: 15 residues. CDR3 sequence (DNA): TGTGCCAGCAGCCCTTACCGGGACAGGCCTTTAGAGCAGTACTTC. This translates into CASSPYRDRPLEQYF.

This clone was seen only a few times. The rearrangement uses TRBV28 and TRBJ1-6; 9 bases match TRBD1. This CDR3 is 16 amino acids long. The germline V gene encodes CDR1 MDHEN and CDR2 SYDVKM. Trimming cost V 5 bases and J 9 bases; bases outside gene matches: 11. The DNA of the CDR3 is TGTGCCAGCAGTCTAGGGGACAGGGCGTCTAGTTCACCCCTCCACTTT. This codes for CASSLGDRASSSPLHF. The whole variable domain, remainder taken from reference TRBV28 and TRBJ1-6, is DVKVTQSSRYLVKRTGEKVFLECVQDMDHENMFWYRQDPGLGLRLIYFSYDVKMKEKGDIPEGYSVSREKKERFSLILESASTNQTSMYLCASSLGDRASSSPLHFGNGTRLTVT.